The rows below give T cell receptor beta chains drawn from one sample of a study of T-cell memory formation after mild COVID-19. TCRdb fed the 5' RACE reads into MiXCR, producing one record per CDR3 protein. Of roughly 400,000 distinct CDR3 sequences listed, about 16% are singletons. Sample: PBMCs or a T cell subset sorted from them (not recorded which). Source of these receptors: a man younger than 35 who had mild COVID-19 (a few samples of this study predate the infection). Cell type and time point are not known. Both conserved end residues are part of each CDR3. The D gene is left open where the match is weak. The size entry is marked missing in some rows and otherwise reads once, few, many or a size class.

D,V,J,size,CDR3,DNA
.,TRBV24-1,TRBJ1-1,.,CATSGAANTEAFF,TGTGCCACCAGTGGAGCAGCGAACACTGAAGCTTTCTTT
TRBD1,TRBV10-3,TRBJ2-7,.,CAISGSTGGYEQYF,TGTGCCATCAGTGGGAGTACAGGGGGCTACGAGCAGTACTTC
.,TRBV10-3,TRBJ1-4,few,CAISESGGKVEKLFF,TGTGCCATCAGTGAGTCGGGAGGGAAGGTTGAAAAACTGTTTTTT
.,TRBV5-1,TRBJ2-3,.,CASSLEGSRDTQYF,TGCGCCAGCAGCTTAGAAGGGTCCCGGGATACGCAGTATTTT
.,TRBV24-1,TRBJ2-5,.,CATSDTGVETQYF,TGTGCCACCAGTGATACGGGGGTAGAGACCCAGTACTTC
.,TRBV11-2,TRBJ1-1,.,CASSLGPLVQGEAFF,TGTGCCAGCAGCTTAGGACCCCTAGTTCAGGGTGAAGCTTTCTTT
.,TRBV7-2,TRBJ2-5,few,CASSLVRGFQETQYF,TGTGCCAGCAGCTTAGTTCGGGGTTTCCAAGAGACCCAGTACTTC
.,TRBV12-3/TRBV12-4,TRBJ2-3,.,CASSFNTGSTDTQYF,TGTGCCAGCAGTTTTAACACCGGATCCACAGATACGCAGTATTTT
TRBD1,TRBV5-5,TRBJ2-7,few,CASSISVTGGLGEQYF,TGTGCCAGCAGCATCTCAGTTACAGGGGGCCTAGGGGAGCAGTACTTC
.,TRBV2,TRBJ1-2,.,CASSDNRNYGYTF,TGTGCCAGCAGCGATAACCGAAACTATGGCTACACCTTC
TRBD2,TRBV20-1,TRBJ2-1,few,CSATLAGLVEQFF,TGCAGTGCGACGCTAGCGGGGTTAGTTGAGCAGTTCTTC
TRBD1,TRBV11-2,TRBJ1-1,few,CASSPDRVQAFF,TGTGCCAGCAGCCCAGACAGGGTACAAGCTTTCTTT
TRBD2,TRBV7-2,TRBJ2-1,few,CASRSLAGGSYNEQFF,TGTGCCAGCAGGTCACTAGCGGGGGGCAGTTACAATGAGCAGTTCTTC
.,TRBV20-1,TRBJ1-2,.,CSGTGTYGYTF,TGCAGTGGAACAGGGACGTATGGCTACACCTTC
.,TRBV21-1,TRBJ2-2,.,CACPGQGADGELFF,TGTGCCTGCCCCGGCCAGGGGGCCGATGGGGAGCTGTTTTTT
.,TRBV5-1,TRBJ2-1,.,CASSLRPERSYNEQFF,TGCGCCAGCAGCTTGAGGCCTGAACGCTCCTACAATGAGCAGTTCTTC
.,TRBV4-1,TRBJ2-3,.,CASSQGGGRSDTQYF,TGCGCCAGCAGCCAAGGCGGGGGCCGCTCAGATACGCAGTATTTT
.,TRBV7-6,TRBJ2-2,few,CASSLALASGELFF,TGTGCCAGCAGCTTAGCTTTAGCGAGCGGGGAGCTGTTTTTT
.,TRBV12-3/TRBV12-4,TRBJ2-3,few,CASSPQVPDTQYF,TGTGCCAGCAGCCCACAGGTCCCAGATACGCAGTATTTT
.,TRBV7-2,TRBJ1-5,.,CASSLMGEVPQHF,TGTGCCAGCAGCTTAATGGGAGAAGTGCCCCAGCATTTT
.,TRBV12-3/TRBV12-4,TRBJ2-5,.,CASSQNAETQYF,TGTGCCAGCAGCCAAAACGCGGAGACCCAGTACTTC
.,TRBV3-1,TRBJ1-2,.,CASSQERQSYGYTF,TGTGCCAGCAGCCAAGAACGACAGAGCTATGGCTACACCTTC
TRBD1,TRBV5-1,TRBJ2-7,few,CASSPGTGGVYEQYF,TGCGCCAGCAGCCCCGGGACAGGGGGTGTGTACGAGCAGTACTTC
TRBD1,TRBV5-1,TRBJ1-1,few,CASSPGTGLATEAFF,TGCGCCAGCAGCCCGGGGACAGGACTCGCCACTGAAGCTTTCTTT
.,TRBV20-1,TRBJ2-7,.,CSVVTGGSLEQYF,TGCAGTGTTGTGACAGGCGGCTCCCTCGAGCAGTACTTC
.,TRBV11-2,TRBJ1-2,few,CASSIRHRYTF,TGTGCCAGCAGCATAAGACACAGATACACCTTC
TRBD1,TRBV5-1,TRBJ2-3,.,CASSLGQGIDTQYF,TGCGCCAGCAGCTTGGGACAGGGAATAGATACGCAGTATTTT
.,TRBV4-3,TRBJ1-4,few,CASARGPNEKLFF,TGCGCCAGCGCCAGGGGCCCTAATGAAAAACTGTTTTTT
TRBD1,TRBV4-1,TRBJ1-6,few,CASSRGQGLRSPLHF,TGCGCCAGCAGCCGAGGACAGGGCCTACGGTCACCCCTCCACTTT
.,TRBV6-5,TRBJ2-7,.,CASSRARISYEQYF,TGTGCCAGCAGTCGGGCCCGTATATCCTACGAGCAGTACTTC
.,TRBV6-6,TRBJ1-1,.,CASSSPQGMRTEAFF,TGTGCCAGCAGTTCCCCCCAGGGGATGAGGACTGAAGCTTTCTTT
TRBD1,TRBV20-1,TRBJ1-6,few,CSARDSTGGDYNSPLHF,TGCAGTGCTAGAGATAGTACAGGGGGAGATTATAATTCACCCCTCCACTTT
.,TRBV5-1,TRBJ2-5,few,CASSSTLRETQYF,TGCGCCAGCAGCTCTACCCTTCGAGAGACCCAGTACTTC
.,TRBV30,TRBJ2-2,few,CAWNGHYISKNTGELFF,TGTGCCTGGAATGGACACTACATATCAAAGAACACCGGGGAGCTGTTTTTT
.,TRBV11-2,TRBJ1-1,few,CASSPTRGLGTEAFF,TGTGCCAGCAGCCCTACAAGGGGCCTCGGCACTGAAGCTTTCTTT
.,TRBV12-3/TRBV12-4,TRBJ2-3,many,CASSYVSTDTQYF,TGTGCCAGCAGTTACGTTAGCACAGATACGCAGTATTTT